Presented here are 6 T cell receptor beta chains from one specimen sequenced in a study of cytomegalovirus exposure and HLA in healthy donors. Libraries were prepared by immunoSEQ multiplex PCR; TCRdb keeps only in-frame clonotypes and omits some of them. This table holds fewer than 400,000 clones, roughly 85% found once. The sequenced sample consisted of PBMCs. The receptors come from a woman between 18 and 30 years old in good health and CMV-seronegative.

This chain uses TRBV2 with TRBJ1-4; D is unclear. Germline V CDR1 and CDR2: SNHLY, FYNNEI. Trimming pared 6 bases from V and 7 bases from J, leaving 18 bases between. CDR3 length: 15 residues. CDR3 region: CASRRSPLGGEKLFF. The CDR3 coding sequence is TGTGCCAGCAGACGATCCCCCCTAGGAGGTGAAAAACTGTTTTTT.

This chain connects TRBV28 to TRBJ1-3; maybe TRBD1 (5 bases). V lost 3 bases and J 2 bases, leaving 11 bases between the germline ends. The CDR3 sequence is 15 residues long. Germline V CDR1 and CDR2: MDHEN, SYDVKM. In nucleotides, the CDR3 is TGTGCCAGCAGTTTCGGGAGACAGCCTGGAAACACCATATATTTT. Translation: CASSFGRQPGNTIYF. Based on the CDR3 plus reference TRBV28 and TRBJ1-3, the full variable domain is DVKVTQSSRYLVKRTGEKVFLECVQDMDHENMFWYRQDPGLGLRLIYFSYDVKMKEKGDIPEGYSVSREKKERFSLILESASTNQTSMYLCASSFGRQPGNTIYFGEGSWLTVV.

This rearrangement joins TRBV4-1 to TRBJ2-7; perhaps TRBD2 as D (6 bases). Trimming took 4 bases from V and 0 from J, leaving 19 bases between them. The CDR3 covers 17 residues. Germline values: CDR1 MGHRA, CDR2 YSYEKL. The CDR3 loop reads CASSRVGGTRSSYEQYF. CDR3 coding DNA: TGCGCCAGCAGCCGTGTGGGCGGGACTCGGAGCTCCTACGAGCAGTACTTC.

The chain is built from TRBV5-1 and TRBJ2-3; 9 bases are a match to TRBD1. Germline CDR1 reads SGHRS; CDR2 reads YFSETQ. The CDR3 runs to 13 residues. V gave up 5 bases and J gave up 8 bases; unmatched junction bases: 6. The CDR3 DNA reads TGCGCCAGCAGAGGGACAGGGCTGGGTACGCAGTATTTT. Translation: CASRGTGLGTQYF. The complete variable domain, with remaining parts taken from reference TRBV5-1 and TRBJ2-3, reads KAGVTQTPRYLIKTRGQQVTLSCSPISGHRSVSWYQQTPGQGLQFLFEYFSETQRNKGNFPGRFSGRQFSNSRSEMNVSTLELGDSALYLCASRGTGLGTQYFGPGTRLTVL.

CDR3 nucleotide sequence: TGTGCCAGCAGCCGACGGGACAGGGTTTCGCACGAGCAGTACTTC. Translating gives CASSRRDRVSHEQYF. This chain links TRBV5-4 with TRBJ2-7; 9 nucleotides align to TRBD1. This CDR3 is built from 15 residues. CDR1 is SGHNT and CDR2 is YYREEE in the germline V gene (reference sequence). The trim removed 4 bases at V and 5 bases at J, leaving 10 bases unmatched. Looking up the rest from reference TRBV5-4 and TRBJ2-7 gives the full variable domain: ETGVTQSPTHLIKTRGQQVTLRCSSQSGHNTVSWYQQALGQGPQFIFQYYREEENGRGNFPPRFSGLQFPNYSSELNVNALELDDSALYLCASSRRDRVSHEQYFGPGTRLTVT.

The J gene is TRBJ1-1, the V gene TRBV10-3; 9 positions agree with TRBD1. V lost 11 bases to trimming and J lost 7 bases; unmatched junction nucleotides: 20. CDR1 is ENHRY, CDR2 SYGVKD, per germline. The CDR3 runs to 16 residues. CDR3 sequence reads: CASLAGTGGSFIEAFF. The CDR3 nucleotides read TGTGCCTCCCTAGCGGGTACAGGGGGCTCTTTTATTGAAGCTTTCTTT.